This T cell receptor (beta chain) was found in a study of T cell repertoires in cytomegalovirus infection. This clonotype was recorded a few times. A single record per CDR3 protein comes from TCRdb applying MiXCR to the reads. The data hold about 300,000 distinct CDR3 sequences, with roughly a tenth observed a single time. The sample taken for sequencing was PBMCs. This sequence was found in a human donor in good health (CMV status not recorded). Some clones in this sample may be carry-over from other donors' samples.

CDR3 bases: TGCAGCGTTGATATAGATTGGGACACCGAGGGCGGCTACACCTTC. Its translation: CSVDIDWDTEGGYTF. The chain carries TRBV29-1 and TRBJ1-2; D is perhaps TRBD1 (6 bases). V lost 3 bases to trimming and J lost 8 bases, with 22 bases between them. CDR1 and CDR2 from the germline V gene are SQVTM and ANQGSEA. This CDR3 is built from 15 residues.